This T cell receptor (beta chain) was documented in a study of shared clonotypes between healthy human individuals. About the research overall: Ranging from 18 to 49 in age, donors were two women and a few men.

CDR3 size: 14 residues. J lost 2 bases, V lost 6 bases, and 5 bases had no gene match. Germline values: CDR1 SGHRS, CDR2 YFSETQ. Genomic DNA of every subset was divided equally among multiple immunoSEQ plates. The authors' processing: ImmunoSEQ output lacked quality scores and full-length reads, limiting matched filtering. Here immunoSEQ multiplex PCR was the method, and the copy in TCRdb shows in-frame clones only, minus some. The V and J calls and clone size were taken over from that table, and D and trimming were inferred from the DNA. The data contain about 490,000 clones, roughly 85% of them singletons.

V is TRBV5-1 and J is TRBJ2-1, with TRBD2 identical over 7 bases. Material for sequencing was PBMCs. This TCR came from a woman between 40 and 55 years old in good health. Some clones in this sample may be carry-over from other donors' samples. For the CDR3, the DNA is TGCGCCAGCAATCGCGGGAGTCCCTACAATGAGCAGTTCTTC. Amino acids: CASNRGSPYNEQFF.